This T cell receptor beta chain emerged from a study of T cells after yellow fever vaccination. Worth noting for this clonotype: What it binds is not known.

Overall study results and limits: Most primary-vaccination clones recurred post-booster (nearly 98% CD4, around 90% CD8). The appearance of a small share of clonotypes in both CD4 and CD8 compartments was observed.

This CDR3 has 14 residues. V shed 9 bases and J shed 5 bases, with 17 bases lying between them. They built TCR cDNA with 5'RACE template switching, a step that put in a universal primer site and UMIs. MiXCR, run by TCRdb on the 5' RACE reads, gives a single entry per CDR3 protein. The data show about 320,000 distinct CDR3 sequences, roughly 6.8% seen once. This material consisted of PBMCs, taken roughly 47 days after the first yellow fever vaccination. The chain combines TRBV12-3 or TRBV12-4 with TRBJ2-1; weak D call: TRBD1 (5 bases). This receptor was identified in a man aged 18 to 30 who received the YFV17D yellow fever vaccine. CDR3 sequence reads: CASCRGSQDNEQFF. The CDR3 coding sequence is TGTGCCAGTTGTAGGGGCTCTCAAGACAATGAGCAGTTCTTC.